Listed below are T cell receptor beta chains from one sample, sequenced in a study of blood T cell repertoires in COVID-19. The table came from immunoSEQ multiplex PCR; TCRdb's copy has only in-frame clones and leaves some out. In the table there are about 490,000 clones, 80% to 90% of which are singletons. Sequenced sample: peripheral blood. These receptors all come from a human donor in a cohort sampled during active COVID-19. CDR3s include the opening cysteine and the closing phenylalanine or tryptophan. The D gene is left open where the match is weak. Some rows have no size entry. The others give once, few or many, or a class for an expanded clone.

J gene: TRBJ2-7
clone size: once
V gene: TRBV6-5
D gene: TRBD1
CDR3 DNA: TGTGCCAGCCGATCGACAGGGACCTACGAGCAGTACTTC
CDR3 protein: CASRSTGTYEQYF

J gene: TRBJ2-4
clone size: NA
V gene: TRBV7-8
D gene: NA
CDR3 DNA: TGTGCCAGCAGCTCGGTCATCAAAAACATTCAGTACTTC
CDR3 protein: CASSSVIKNIQYF

J gene: TRBJ1-5
clone size: NA
V gene: TRBV6-2/TRBV6-3
D gene: NA
CDR3 DNA: TGTGCCAGCAGCAGAACAGGGCTCGATTATCCGCCCCAGCATTTT
CDR3 protein: CASSRTGLDYPPQHF

J gene: TRBJ2-3
clone size: NA
V gene: TRBV6-2/TRBV6-3
D gene: TRBD2
CDR3 DNA: TGTGCCAGCAGTTACCATGCAGTAAGCGGGAGTAGGGCAGATACGCAGTATTTT
CDR3 protein: CASSYHAVSGSRADTQYF

J gene: TRBJ1-6
clone size: few
V gene: TRBV6-5
D gene: NA
CDR3 DNA: TGTGCCAGCAGCAACACCGAAACCTATAATTCACCCCTCCACTTT
CDR3 protein: CASSNTETYNSPLHF

J gene: TRBJ1-3
clone size: NA
V gene: TRBV7-9
D gene: TRBD1
CDR3 DNA: TGTGCCAGCAGCTCGGGACAGTGGGCCAAGAATGGAAACACCATATATTTT
CDR3 protein: CASSSGQWAKNGNTIYF

J gene: TRBJ1-5
clone size: few
V gene: TRBV4-3
D gene: NA
CDR3 DNA: TGCGCCAGCAGCCGCACGAGGGAGGGCTACGGGCCCCAGCATTTT
CDR3 protein: CASSRTREGYGPQHF

J gene: TRBJ2-7
clone size: NA
V gene: TRBV30
D gene: NA
CDR3 DNA: TGTGCCTGGGGAAAAGGGGGCTCCTACGAGCAGTACTTC
CDR3 protein: CAWGKGGSYEQYF

J gene: TRBJ2-7
clone size: once
V gene: TRBV4-3
D gene: NA
CDR3 DNA: TGCGCCAGCAGCCAAGATACGAGGGAGTACGAGCAGTACTTC
CDR3 protein: CASSQDTREYEQYF

J gene: TRBJ1-4
clone size: NA
V gene: TRBV4-1
D gene: NA
CDR3 DNA: TGCGCCAGCAGCCAAGCTTTTCCGACAGCGAGGGAAAAACTGTTTTTT
CDR3 protein: CASSQAFPTAREKLFF

J gene: TRBJ2-7
clone size: once
V gene: TRBV7-9
D gene: NA
CDR3 DNA: TGTGCCAGCAGCTTAGCGGGAGCCCACTACGAGCAGTACTTC
CDR3 protein: CASSLAGAHYEQYF

J gene: TRBJ2-1
clone size: NA
V gene: TRBV15
D gene: TRBD2
CDR3 DNA: TGTGCCACCAGCAGAGATCTGACTAGCGGGGCCAACAATGAGCAGTTCTTC
CDR3 protein: CATSRDLTSGANNEQFF

J gene: TRBJ1-5
clone size: NA
V gene: TRBV7-8
D gene: NA
CDR3 DNA: TGTGCCAGCAGCTTTTCCGAGCAGCCCCAGCATTTT
CDR3 protein: CASSFSEQPQHF

J gene: TRBJ2-1
clone size: few
V gene: TRBV24-1
D gene: NA
CDR3 DNA: TGTGCCACCAGTGACTCTAGGCGTGAGCAGTTCTTC
CDR3 protein: CATSDSRREQFF

J gene: TRBJ1-2
clone size: NA
V gene: TRBV18
D gene: NA
CDR3 DNA: TGTGCCAGCTCACCATGGAGGAGTTATGGCTACACCTTC
CDR3 protein: CASSPWRSYGYTF

J gene: TRBJ2-7
clone size: NA
V gene: TRBV4-3
D gene: NA
CDR3 DNA: TGCGCCAGCAGCCAGCTCAGGGGTATGTCTTACGAGCAGTACTTC
CDR3 protein: CASSQLRGMSYEQYF

J gene: TRBJ2-7
clone size: NA
V gene: TRBV27
D gene: NA
CDR3 DNA: TGTGCCAGCAGTTTAATACAGGGCGCCTACGAGCAGTACTTC
CDR3 protein: CASSLIQGAYEQYF

J gene: TRBJ1-2
clone size: NA
V gene: TRBV27
D gene: NA
CDR3 DNA: TGTGCCAGCAGTTTTGCGGGGTCGCACTATGGCTACACCTTC
CDR3 protein: CASSFAGSHYGYTF

J gene: TRBJ2-7
clone size: NA
V gene: TRBV27
D gene: TRBD2
CDR3 DNA: TGTGCCAGCAGTTCCGGGACTAGCGGGAAGGGGAAGTACGAGCAGTACTTC
CDR3 protein: CASSSGTSGKGKYEQYF

J gene: TRBJ2-3
clone size: few
V gene: TRBV12-5
D gene: NA
CDR3 DNA: TGTGCTACAGGGCTCACAGATACGCAGTATTTT
CDR3 protein: CATGLTDTQYF

J gene: TRBJ1-3
clone size: NA
V gene: TRBV24-1
D gene: NA
CDR3 DNA: TGTGCCACCAGTGATTCGGTATCCGGAAACACCATATATTTT
CDR3 protein: CATSDSVSGNTIYF

J gene: TRBJ2-7
clone size: NA
V gene: TRBV5-4
D gene: NA
CDR3 DNA: TGTGCCAGCAGCTTGGCCGGAGGAAAAGAGCAGTACTTC
CDR3 protein: CASSLAGGKEQYF

J gene: TRBJ1-1
clone size: NA
V gene: TRBV19
D gene: NA
CDR3 DNA: TGTGCCAGTAGTATAGTAGTTGGTGGAGGGGCCAGGACTGAAGCTTTCTTT
CDR3 protein: CASSIVVGGGARTEAFF

J gene: TRBJ1-4
clone size: NA
V gene: TRBV28
D gene: TRBD1
CDR3 DNA: TGTGCCAGCAGTAAGCCGGGACAGCCCAATGAAAAACTGTTTTTT
CDR3 protein: CASSKPGQPNEKLFF

J gene: TRBJ1-1
clone size: NA
V gene: TRBV6-1
D gene: NA
CDR3 DNA: TGTGCCAGCAGTGAAGTAGGACGGGGGGCGCTGGGCACTGAAGCTTTCTTT
CDR3 protein: CASSEVGRGALGTEAFF

J gene: TRBJ1-1
clone size: few
V gene: TRBV11-2
D gene: TRBD1
CDR3 DNA: TGTGCCAGCAGCATAAGACAGGGGAACACTGAAGCTTTCTTT
CDR3 protein: CASSIRQGNTEAFF

J gene: TRBJ1-3
clone size: NA
V gene: TRBV11-3
D gene: TRBD1
CDR3 DNA: TGTGCCAGCAGCTTAGATGGACAGGGCCCTGGAAACACCATATATTTT
CDR3 protein: CASSLDGQGPGNTIYF

J gene: TRBJ2-7
clone size: NA
V gene: TRBV30
D gene: TRBD2
CDR3 DNA: TGTGCCTGGAGTCTGGGACTAGCGGGAGCCTACGAGCAGTACTTC
CDR3 protein: CAWSLGLAGAYEQYF

J gene: TRBJ2-3
clone size: few
V gene: TRBV7-6
D gene: NA
CDR3 DNA: TGTGCCAGCAGCTCCCGCCCAGGGCCGGGGGCAGATACGCAGTATTTT
CDR3 protein: CASSSRPGPGADTQYF

J gene: TRBJ2-1
clone size: NA
V gene: TRBV5-6
D gene: NA
CDR3 DNA: TGTGCCAGCAGGGGAGGCTCCTACAATGAGCAGTTCTTC
CDR3 protein: CASRGGSYNEQFF

J gene: TRBJ1-3
clone size: NA
V gene: TRBV19
D gene: NA
CDR3 DNA: TGTGCCAGTAGTACCCCCAATTCGGGAGGGACTGGAAACACCATATATTTT
CDR3 protein: CASSTPNSGGTGNTIYF

J gene: TRBJ2-1
clone size: NA
V gene: TRBV28
D gene: NA
CDR3 DNA: TGTGCCAGCATCCAGGGTCTAGGATACAATGAGCAGTTCTTC
CDR3 protein: CASIQGLGYNEQFF

J gene: TRBJ1-1
clone size: NA
V gene: TRBV15
D gene: NA
CDR3 DNA: TGTGCCACCAGCAGAGAGGTGGGCGCAGCTTTCTTT
CDR3 protein: CATSREVGAAFF

J gene: TRBJ2-1
clone size: few
V gene: TRBV11-3
D gene: TRBD2
CDR3 DNA: TGTGCCAGCAGCTTAGGAAGAGGTCCTAGCGGGAGAGATGAGCAGTTCTTC
CDR3 protein: CASSLGRGPSGRDEQFF

J gene: TRBJ2-7
clone size: NA
V gene: TRBV9
D gene: NA
CDR3 DNA: TGTGCCAGCAGTCCTAGCGTATTATCCTCCTACGAGCAGTACTTC
CDR3 protein: CASSPSVLSSYEQYF

J gene: TRBJ2-4
clone size: NA
V gene: TRBV15
D gene: NA
CDR3 DNA: TGTGCCACCAGCAGAGATCCCCAGGGAGGAAACATTCAGTACTTC
CDR3 protein: CATSRDPQGGNIQYF

J gene: TRBJ2-7
clone size: NA
V gene: TRBV6-5
D gene: TRBD2
CDR3 DNA: TGTGCCAGCCATAGGGAGGGAGGGGCCTACGAGCAGTACTTC
CDR3 protein: CASHREGGAYEQYF

J gene: TRBJ2-3
clone size: NA
V gene: TRBV5-5
D gene: NA
CDR3 DNA: TGTGCCAGCAGCTCCCGGAGGGATACGCAGTATTTT
CDR3 protein: CASSSRRDTQYF

J gene: TRBJ1-1
clone size: NA
V gene: TRBV11-2
D gene: TRBD1
CDR3 DNA: TGTGCCAGCAGCCCTACAGGGGGAGGTAAAGCTTTCTTT
CDR3 protein: CASSPTGGGKAFF

J gene: TRBJ2-7
clone size: NA
V gene: TRBV28
D gene: TRBD1
CDR3 DNA: TGTGCCAGCAGTCTTACCGGGACAGGGAACCACGAGCAGTACTTC
CDR3 protein: CASSLTGTGNHEQYF

J gene: TRBJ1-4
clone size: NA
V gene: TRBV24-1
D gene: TRBD1
CDR3 DNA: TGTGCCACCAGTGACGCGACAGGGGTGGGTGAAAAACTGTTTTTT
CDR3 protein: CATSDATGVGEKLFF

J gene: TRBJ1-2
clone size: NA
V gene: TRBV9
D gene: NA
CDR3 DNA: TGTGCCAGCAGCGTAGATCCTAGGGGCACCAATTCAGGCTACACCTTC
CDR3 protein: CASSVDPRGTNSGYTF

J gene: TRBJ2-2
clone size: NA
V gene: TRBV27
D gene: NA
CDR3 DNA: TGTGCCAGCAGTATCCGGGGACAAGGCGGGGAGCTGTTTTTT
CDR3 protein: CASSIRGQGGELFF

J gene: TRBJ2-5
clone size: once
V gene: TRBV5-4
D gene: TRBD2
CDR3 DNA: TGTGCCAGCAGGAAGAGCGGGGGGGAGACCCAGTACTTC
CDR3 protein: CASRKSGGETQYF

J gene: TRBJ2-3
clone size: NA
V gene: TRBV3-1/TRBV3-2
D gene: NA
CDR3 DNA: TGTGCCAGCAGCCAGCCCACCCCCACAGGGTTGCATGGTACGCAGTATTTT
CDR3 protein: CASSQPTPTGLHGTQYF

J gene: TRBJ1-3
clone size: NA
V gene: TRBV3-1/TRBV3-2
D gene: TRBD1
CDR3 DNA: TGTGCCAGCTTTGACAGGGCTTCCTCTGGAAACACCATATATTTT
CDR3 protein: CASFDRASSGNTIYF

J gene: TRBJ2-2
clone size: NA
V gene: TRBV13
D gene: NA
CDR3 DNA: TGTGCCAGCAGCCGAATGTGGGGGCGAGCGGACACCGGGGAGCTGTTTTTT
CDR3 protein: CASSRMWGRADTGELFF

J gene: TRBJ1-2
clone size: NA
V gene: TRBV5-3
D gene: TRBD1
CDR3 DNA: TGTGCCAGAAGCTTGGTTCGGACAGGGGAAGGTGGCTACACCTTC
CDR3 protein: CARSLVRTGEGGYTF

J gene: TRBJ2-7
clone size: NA
V gene: TRBV19
D gene: TRBD1
CDR3 DNA: TGTGCCAGTAGTACTACCGGGACAGGGGACGAGCAGTACTTC
CDR3 protein: CASSTTGTGDEQYF

J gene: TRBJ2-5
clone size: once
V gene: TRBV19
D gene: TRBD2
CDR3 DNA: TGTGCCAGTAGTCCCCTAAGGACTAGCGGGTCCTGGGGCCAAGAGACCCAGTACTTC
CDR3 protein: CASSPLRTSGSWGQETQYF

J gene: TRBJ1-2
clone size: once
V gene: TRBV7-3
D gene: NA
CDR3 DNA: TGTGCCAGCAGCCCGGGGGGGGGCGGCGGCTACACCTTC
CDR3 protein: CASSPGGGGGYTF

J gene: TRBJ1-2
clone size: NA
V gene: TRBV14
D gene: TRBD1
CDR3 DNA: TGTGCCAGCAGCCAAGCGACAGGGGGCTGGGATGGCTACACCTTC
CDR3 protein: CASSQATGGWDGYTF

J gene: TRBJ1-2
clone size: NA
V gene: TRBV19
D gene: TRBD1
CDR3 DNA: TGTGCCAGTAGTACTGCGTCCCGGGACAGAGGCTACACCTTC
CDR3 protein: CASSTASRDRGYTF

J gene: TRBJ2-2
clone size: NA
V gene: TRBV19
D gene: NA
CDR3 DNA: TGTGCCAGTAGCTATACTCACAGGGAGAGGGTCCCCGGGGAGCTGTTTTTT
CDR3 protein: CASSYTHRERVPGELFF

J gene: TRBJ2-5
clone size: once
V gene: TRBV7-2
D gene: NA
CDR3 DNA: TGTGCCAGCAGCCGGCGAGGCAAATCGGAGACCCAGTACTTC
CDR3 protein: CASSRRGKSETQYF

J gene: TRBJ2-7
clone size: NA
V gene: TRBV4-1
D gene: TRBD1
CDR3 DNA: TGCGCCAGCAGCCAAGGGGACAGGGGGTCCTACGAGCAGTACTTC
CDR3 protein: CASSQGDRGSYEQYF

J gene: TRBJ2-1
clone size: NA
V gene: TRBV5-1
D gene: NA
CDR3 DNA: TGCGCCAGCAGCTTCCGGGATGAGGTTTTGAATGAGCAGTTCTTC
CDR3 protein: CASSFRDEVLNEQFF

J gene: TRBJ1-5
clone size: NA
V gene: TRBV6-5
D gene: TRBD1
CDR3 DNA: TGTGCCAGCAGCCCCGACAGGGTGGGTCAGCCCCAGCATTTT
CDR3 protein: CASSPDRVGQPQHF

J gene: TRBJ2-5
clone size: NA
V gene: TRBV9
D gene: TRBD1
CDR3 DNA: TGTGCCAGCAGCGCACAGGGGGCGAGACAAGAGACCCAGTACTTC
CDR3 protein: CASSAQGARQETQYF